One and the same sample provided the 18 T cell receptor beta chains below, sequenced in a study of metastatic and nonmetastatic thyroid tumors. Prior to thyroid surgery, none of the patients had received any treatment. TCRdb re-called the PCR reads via MiXCR. The sample lists roughly 53,000 clones; 20% were seen once. The sequenced sample consisted of blood. The receptor set was obtained from a female donor with papillary thyroid cancer or a benign thyroid nodule (not recorded which). Some clones in this sample may be carry-over from other donors' samples.

This clone has at least ten counts. The chain links TRBV20-1 to TRBJ2-6; a possible D gene is TRBD1 (7 bases). Germline V gene sequence: CDR1 DFQATT, CDR2 SNEGSKA (reference sequence). V was clipped by 3 bases and J by 0 bases, with 12 bases between them. CDR3 length: 16 amino acids. The CDR3 region is CSARRDRVSGANVLTF. The CDR3 DNA reads TGCAGTGCTAGGCGGGACAGAGTCTCTGGGGCCAACGTCCTGACTTTC.

In this sample, this clone turned up many times. The chain is built from TRBV12-3 or TRBV12-4 and TRBJ2-7, with 11 nucleotides matching TRBD2. The V segment lost 7 bases and the J segment 4 bases; nucleotides outside the gene matches: 6. The CDR3 is 14 amino acids. The CDR3 loop is CASTRLAGFYEQYF. Here the CDR3 DNA reads TGTGCCAGCACCCGACTAGCGGGATTTTACGAGCAGTACTTC.

There are many counts of this clone. This sequence joins TRBV20-1 and TRBJ2-3; 9 bases align to TRBD2. This CDR3 region has 14 residues. Germline CDR1 reads DFQATT; CDR2 reads SNEGSKA (reference sequence). Trimming cost V 4 bases and J 0 bases; bases outside gene matches: 2. The CDR3 loop is CSAKGLASTDTQYF. Here the CDR3 DNA reads TGCAGTGCTAAGGGACTAGCTAGCACAGATACGCAGTATTTT.

This clone appeared once. Sequence at one end of the junction differs from germline and may be a read error. The chain recombines TRBV20-1 with TRBJ2-5, with 8 bases that match TRBD2. The CDR3 has 13 residues. Germline loops: CDR1 DFQATT, CDR2 SNEGSKA (reference sequence). This chain's CDR3 is CGAPPGGGETQYF. The CDR3 DNA follows: TGCGGTGCCCCCCCGGGAGGGGGAGAGACACAGTACTTC.

This clone showed up just a few times. The rearrangement joins TRBV27 to TRBJ2-3; D ambiguous. Germline values: CDR1 MNHEY, CDR2 SMNVEV (reference sequence). V lost 1 base and J 4 bases, leaving 18 bases between the germline ends. The CDR3 covers 17 residues. The CDR3 coding sequence is TGTGCCAGCAGTTTATTGGTGAAGATCATGGTCTCAGATACGCAGTATTTT. It translates to CASSLLVKIMVSDTQYF.

In this sample, this clone turned up many times. Different DNA sequences within this sample yield the same CDR3. The chain couples TRBV11-2 to TRBJ2-1; 11 positions match TRBD2. The CDR3 is 15 amino acids. The V and J ends lost 5 bases and 10 bases, in that order; junction bases with no gene match: 10. CDR1 is SGHAT, CDR2 FQNNGV, per germline. CDR3 nucleotides: TGTGCCAGCAGCCTCGGGACTAGCGGCCTTGGGGAGCAGTTCTTC. Protein: CASSLGTSGLGEQFF.

This clone was observed at least ten times. This rearrangement joins TRBV5-1 to TRBJ2-7; D possibly uses TRBD1 or TRBD2 (6 bases each). CDR3 size: 15 residues. Trimming shortened V by 0 bases and J by 6 bases, and 16 bases separated the two germline ends. Germline lookup yields CDR1 SGHRS and CDR2 YFSETQ. CDR3 nucleotide sequence: TGCGCCAGCAGCTTGGGGGGGGCTTGGTTGGGCGAGCAGTACTTC. The encoded protein is CASSLGGAWLGEQYF.

The chain recombines TRBV20-1 with TRBJ1-5; D is undetermined. The V end was cut by 4 bases, the J end by 2 bases, with 12 bases between. This CDR3 spans 14 amino acids. CDR1 is DFQATT, CDR2 SNEGSKA, per germline (reference sequence). In nucleotides, the CDR3 is TGCAGTGCTAATCAGGTTTTTGGCAATCAGCCCCAGCATTTT. It is translated as CSANQVFGNQPQHF.

The table lists this clone with many counts. The rearrangement joins TRBV6-1 to TRBJ1-1, with TRBD1 matching 8 bases. The V and J ends lost 9 bases and 5 bases, in that order; junction bases with no gene match: 5. Germline CDR1 reads MNHNS; CDR2 reads SASEGT. The CDR3 is 12 amino acids. The CDR3 DNA sequence: TGTGCCAGTTGGACAGGGCTGACTGAAGCTTTCTTT. Protein: CASWTGLTEAFF.

A remark on this clone: A much larger clonotype is one base distant, so this may be a read error. Other DNA sequences within the sample encode an identical CDR3. This chain links TRBV7-6 with TRBJ1-1; a weak D match, TRBD1 (5 bases). Per the germline V gene, CDR1 is SGHVS and CDR2 is FNYEAQ. CDR3 length: 14 amino acids. Trimming removed 5 bases at V and 4 bases at J, with 14 bases between. CDR3 sequence reads: CASSAGAGPTEAFF. CDR3 sequence (DNA): TGTGCCAGCAGCGCCGGGGCAGGGCCCACTGAAGCTTTCTTT.

There are many counts of this clone. This chain connects TRBV7-9 to TRBJ1-1; 8 bases align to TRBD1. The CDR3 length is 15 residues. Germline V gives CDR1 SEHNR, CDR2 FQNEAQ (reference sequence). The ends lost 5 bases at V and 0 bases at J; junction bases unmatched: 5. The CDR3: CASSLGTGLNTEAFF. The CDR3 DNA follows: TGTGCCAGCAGCCTGGGGACAGGCTTGAACACTGAAGCTTTCTTT.

Only a few counts were recorded for this clone. A much larger clone sits a single nucleotide away, making a read error possible. This chain uses TRBV28 with TRBJ1-1, with D hard to call. The length of the CDR3 is 12 residues. The V gene's germline CDR1 is MDHEN and CDR2 SYDVKM. V was pared by 8 bases and J by 4 bases, with 11 bases between. This chain's CDR3 is CASGPPLTEAFF. The CDR3 DNA follows: TGTGCCAGCGGTCCCCCCCTCACTGAAGCTTTCTTT.

This clone was detected only once. A single base separates this from a much larger clone, so it may be a read error. This chain connects TRBV7-7 to TRBJ2-5; D is unresolved. In germline, CDR1 is SSHAT, CDR2 FNYEAQ (reference sequence). There are 13 residues in the CDR3. The CDR3 region is CGSSLGRKETQYF. The CDR3 DNA follows: TGTGGTAGCAGCTTAGGGCGGAAAGAGACCCAGTACTTC.

This clone was seen more than once but under ten times. A clone one base away is much larger, so this may be a read error. V and J are TRBV25-1 and TRBJ2-2; a weak D match, TRBD2 (5 bases). The CDR3 is 12 residues long. Trimming shortened V by 7 bases and J by 9 bases, and 12 bases separated the two germline ends. The germline gives CDR1 MGHDK, CDR2 SYGVNS. The CDR3 DNA reads as TGTGCCAGCACCCGAGGGCGGTGGGAGCTGTTTTTT. Its translation: CASTRGRWELFF.

Comment on this clone: The CDR3 does not end in the conserved phenylalanine or tryptophan, so this is likely a read error. The chain combines TRBV19 with TRBJ1-1, with TRBD1 as a possible D gene (6 bases). Germline CDR1 and CDR2: LNHDA and SQIVND (reference sequence). V was pared by 7 bases and J by 8 bases, with 17 bases between. The CDR3 has 13 amino acids. The chain's CDR3 is CASTIGGAVEAFT. The CDR3 DNA reads as TGTGCCAGTACCATCGGGGGGGCCGTAGAAGCTTTCACT.

This clone has a count of ten or more. The chain couples TRBV18 to TRBJ2-5, with 11 bases lining up with TRBD1. CDR3 size: 15 residues. With V trimmed by 5 bases and J by 1 base, 3 bases remained unmatched. Germline-derived CDR1 and CDR2 are KGHSH and LQKENI. The CDR3 region has the DNA TGTGCCAGCTCAACGGGACAGGGGGTCCAAGAGACCCAGTACTTC. Translation: CASSTGQGVQETQYF. The complete variable domain, with remaining parts taken from reference TRBV18 and TRBJ2-5, reads NAGVMQNPRHLVRRRGQEARLRCSPMKGHSHVYWYRQLPEEGLKFMVYLQKENIIDESGMPKERFSAEFPKEGPSILRIQQVVRGDSAAYFCASSTGQGVQETQYFGPGTRLLVL.

This clone was recorded many times. A much more abundant neighbour one base away suggests this may be a read error. Other DNA sequences in the sample encode the same CDR3. The chain joins TRBV28 to TRBJ1-5, with 7 bases that match TRBD1. Germline-derived CDR1 and CDR2 are MDHEN and SYDVKM. The CDR3 has 14 amino acids. CDR3 sequence: CASQTGYSNQPQHF. CDR3 DNA: TGTGCCAGTCAGACAGGGTATAGCAACCAGCCCCAGCATTTT. The entire variable domain, with the rest obtained from reference TRBV28 and TRBJ1-5, is as follows: DVKVTQSSRYLVKRTGEKVFLECVQDMDHENMFWYRQDPGLGLRLIYFSYDVKMKEKGDIPEGYSVSREKKERFSLILESASTNQTSMYLCASQTGYSNQPQHFGDGTRLSIL.

The rearrangement links TRBV4-1 to TRBJ2-7; 14 nucleotides line up with TRBD2. CDR1 is MGHRA, CDR2 YSYEKL, per germline. The CDR3 contains 18 residues. V shed 1 base, J shed 0 bases, and the junction held 5 bases outside the gene matches. Here the CDR3 DNA reads TGCGCCAGCAGCCAAGTTTGGGGACTAGCGGGAGTCTCCTACGAGCAGTACTTC. It specifies CASSQVWGLAGVSYEQYF.